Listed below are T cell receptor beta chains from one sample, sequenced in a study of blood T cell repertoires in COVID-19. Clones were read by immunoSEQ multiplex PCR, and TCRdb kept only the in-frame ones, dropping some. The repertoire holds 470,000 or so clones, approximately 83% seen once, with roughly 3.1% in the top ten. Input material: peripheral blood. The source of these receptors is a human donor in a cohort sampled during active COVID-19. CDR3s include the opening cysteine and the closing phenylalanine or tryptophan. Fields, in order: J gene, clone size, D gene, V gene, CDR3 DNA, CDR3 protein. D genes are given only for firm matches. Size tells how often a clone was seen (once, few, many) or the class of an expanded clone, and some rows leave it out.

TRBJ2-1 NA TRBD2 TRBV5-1 TGCGCCAGCAGCTCCTTATCTAGCGGGAGTGTCCACAATGAGCAGTTCTTC CASSSLSSGSVHNEQFF
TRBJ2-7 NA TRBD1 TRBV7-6 TGTGCCAGCAGCCAGCCGGGACAGGGGGCTTCCTACGAGCAGTACTTC CASSQPGQGASYEQYF
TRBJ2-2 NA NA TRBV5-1 TGCGCCAGCAGCTTGGATCAGGGGCGCAACACCGGGGAGCTGTTTTTT CASSLDQGRNTGELFF
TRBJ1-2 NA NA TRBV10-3 TGTGCCATCAGTGAGTCGGAGGGAAGTGGCTACACCTTC CAISESEGSGYTF
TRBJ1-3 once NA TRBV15 TGTGCCACCAGCCGAGAGAGGGTGTGGGACACCATATATTTT CATSRERVWDTIYF
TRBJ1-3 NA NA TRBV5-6 TGTGCCAGCAGGAAAGAAGGGGTCCTCCACACCATATATTTT CASRKEGVLHTIYF
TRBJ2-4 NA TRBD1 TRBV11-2 TGTGCCAGCAGCTTGACAGGGTGGGACATTCAGTACTTC CASSLTGWDIQYF
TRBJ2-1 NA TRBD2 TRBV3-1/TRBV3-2 TGTGCCAGCAGCCACCGAGCGGGAGCCTCCAATGAGCAGTTCTTC CASSHRAGASNEQFF
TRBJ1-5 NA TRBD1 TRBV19 TGTGCCAGTAGTCCCATACACTGGACAGGGGGAGCCCGGGATACAAATCAGCCCCAGCATTTT CASSPIHWTGGARDTNQPQHF
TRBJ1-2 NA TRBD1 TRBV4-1 TGCGCCAGCAGCCAAGAGGAGGGGGCCTATGGCTACACCTTC CASSQEEGAYGYTF
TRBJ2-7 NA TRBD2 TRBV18 TGTGCCAGCTCAGCGACTAGCGGGACTTCCTACGAGCAGTACTTC CASSATSGTSYEQYF
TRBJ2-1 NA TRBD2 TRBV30 TGTGCCTGGAGCTCCGGGACTAGCGGCAGCTCCTACAATGAGCAGTTCTTC CAWSSGTSGSSYNEQFF
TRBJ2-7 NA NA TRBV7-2 TGTGCCAGCAGCTTAGGCGGGACTTACACCTACGAGCAGTACTTC CASSLGGTYTYEQYF
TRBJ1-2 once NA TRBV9 TGTGCCAGCAGCGCCAGGGACACCTATGGCTACACCTTC CASSARDTYGYTF
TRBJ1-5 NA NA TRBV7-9 TGTGCCAGCAGCCCGGGATACAGGGCGGGCAATCAGCCCCAGCATTTT CASSPGYRAGNQPQHF
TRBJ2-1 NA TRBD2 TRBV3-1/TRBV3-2 TGTGCCAGCAGCCCGCGGGGACTAGCGGGAAAGGAGGGCAATGAGCAGTTCTTC CASSPRGLAGKEGNEQFF
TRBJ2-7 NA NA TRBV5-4 TGTGCCAGCAGCTTGGTCAAGGGGCCGGCTTCGGAGCAGTACTTC CASSLVKGPASEQYF
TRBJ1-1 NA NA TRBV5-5 TGTGCCAGCAGCACCTATTCGGGCAGGGAGGACACTGAAGCTTTCTTT CASSTYSGREDTEAFF
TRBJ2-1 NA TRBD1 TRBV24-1 TGTGCCACCAGTGATTTTACCGGGACAGGAGGCTCTGAGCAGTTCTTC CATSDFTGTGGSEQFF
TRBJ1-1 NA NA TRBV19 TGTGCCAGTAGAAGGACTGGGAACATGAACACTGAAGCTTTCTTT CASRRTGNMNTEAFF
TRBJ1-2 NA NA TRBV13 TGTGCCAGCAGCTTAGAGGGGCTAAACCTGTTCGGCAGGGAGGATGGCTACACCTTC CASSLEGLNLFGREDGYTF
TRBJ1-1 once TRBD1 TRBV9 TGTGCCAGCAGCGAGGGACAGGGAAGGACTGAAGCTTTCTTT CASSEGQGRTEAFF
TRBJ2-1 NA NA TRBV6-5 TGTGCCAGCAGACACTCTACGCGGGACAATGAGCAGTTCTTC CASRHSTRDNEQFF
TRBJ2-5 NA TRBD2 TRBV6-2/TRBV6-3 TGTGCCAGCAGCCGGACTAGCGGGAGGTATGAGACCCAGTACTTC CASSRTSGRYETQYF
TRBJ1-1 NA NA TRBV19 TGTGCCAGTAGGAACAGAGAGTACACTGAAGCTTTCTTT CASRNREYTEAFF
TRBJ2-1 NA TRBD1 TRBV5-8 TGTGCCAGCAGCCCTCGACAGGGGCAATCCTACAATGAGCAGTTCTTC CASSPRQGQSYNEQFF
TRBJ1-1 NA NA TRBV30 TGTGCCTGGAGTGTATTTGGGGCGAACACTGAAGCTTTCTTT CAWSVFGANTEAFF
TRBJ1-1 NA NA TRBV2 TGTGCCAGCAGTGGGCTGATGAACACTGAAGCTTTCTTT CASSGLMNTEAFF
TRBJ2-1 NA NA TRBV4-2 TGTGCCAGCAGCCAAGTAGTCAATGAGCAGTTCTTC CASSQVVNEQFF
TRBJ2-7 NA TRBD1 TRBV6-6 TGTGCCAGCAGTCCCCTGGGACAGATCCCTGGCGAGCAGTACTTC CASSPLGQIPGEQYF
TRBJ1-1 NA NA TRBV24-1 TGTGCCACCCTGTCCGGGAAATTAGATGAAGCTTTCTTT CATLSGKLDEAFF
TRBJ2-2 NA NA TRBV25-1 TGTGCCAGCAGTGACCGAGCGGATACTACGAACACCGGGGAGCTGTTTTTT CASSDRADTTNTGELFF
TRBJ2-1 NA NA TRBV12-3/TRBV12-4 TGTGCCAGCAGTAACACGGGACTCCAGCAGTTCTTC CASSNTGLQQFF
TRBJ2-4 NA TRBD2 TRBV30 TGTGCCTGGAGAGGTATAGGACTAGCGTCCCGCATTCAGTACTTC CAWRGIGLASRIQYF
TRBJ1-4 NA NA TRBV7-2 TGTGCCAGCAGCCAGACCGGAGGGACTAATGAAAAACTGTTTTTT CASSQTGGTNEKLFF
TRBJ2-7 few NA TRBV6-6 TGTGCCAGCAGTTACGAGGGTAACTCCTACGAGCAGTACTTC CASSYEGNSYEQYF
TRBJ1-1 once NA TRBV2 TGTGCCAGCAGGGGGGGGGAAAAGCTTGAAGCTTTCTTT CASRGGEKLEAFF
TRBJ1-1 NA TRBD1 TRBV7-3 TGTGCCAGCAGGATCGGGACAGCGAACACTGAAGCTTTCTTT CASRIGTANTEAFF
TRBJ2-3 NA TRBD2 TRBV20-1 TGCAGTGCTAGTTCTTGGGGTTCGGCAGCGGGGAGCACAGATACGCAGTATTTT CSASSWGSAAGSTDTQYF
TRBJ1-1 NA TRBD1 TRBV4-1 TGCGCCAGCAGCCAAGATTGGGGGGACAGGGGAGTAGCTTTCTTT CASSQDWGDRGVAFF
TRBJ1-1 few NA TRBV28 TGTGCCAGCAGTTTATTAGCCGACAGGAACACTGAAGCTTTCTTT CASSLLADRNTEAFF
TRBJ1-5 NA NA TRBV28 TGTGCCAGCGTTCAATCCCGAGGGAGCTACAATCAGCCCCAGCATTTT CASVQSRGSYNQPQHF
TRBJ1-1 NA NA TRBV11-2 TGTGCCAGCAGCTGGGCAGCCTCCATGAACACTGAAGCTTTCTTT CASSWAASMNTEAFF
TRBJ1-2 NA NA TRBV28 TGTGCCAGCAACGGGGATTACGGCTACACCTTC CASNGDYGYTF
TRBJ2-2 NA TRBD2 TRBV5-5 TGTGCCAGCAGCCAAACTAGCGGGAGAGGCACCGGGGAGCTGTTTTTT CASSQTSGRGTGELFF
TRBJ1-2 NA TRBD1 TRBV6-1 TGTGCCAGCAGTGAGCCCGGGACAGGGGTTCCTCTGAACTATGGCTACACCTTC CASSEPGTGVPLNYGYTF
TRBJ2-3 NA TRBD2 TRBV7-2 TGTGCCAGCAGCCCAGCGACTAGCGGGACTTGGAATACGCAGTATTTT CASSPATSGTWNTQYF
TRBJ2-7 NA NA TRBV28 TGTGCCAGCAGTTTAGGGGCTAGTAAAGGATCCGGGCAGTACTTC CASSLGASKGSGQYF
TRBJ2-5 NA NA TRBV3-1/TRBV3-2 TGTGCCAGCAGCCAAGATACGACAGCCCAGACCCAGTACTTC CASSQDTTAQTQYF
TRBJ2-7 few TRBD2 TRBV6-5 TGTGCCAGCAGTTCGCTACTAGCGGGAGGGACCCACGAGCAGTACTTC CASSSLLAGGTHEQYF
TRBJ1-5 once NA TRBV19 TGTGCCAGTAGTATCCGGGGGGAGGGGCAGCCCCAGCATTTT CASSIRGEGQPQHF
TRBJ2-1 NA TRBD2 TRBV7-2 TGTGCCAGCAGCTTAGCGCGGACTAGCGGGAGTCACAACGAGCAGTTCTTC CASSLARTSGSHNEQFF
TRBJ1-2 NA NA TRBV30 TGTGCCTGGATTCCGGTGGGACAACGTAACTATGGCTACACCTTC CAWIPVGQRNYGYTF
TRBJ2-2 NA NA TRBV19 TGTGCCAGTAGTATAGATCCCTTCACCGGGGAGCTGTTTTTT CASSIDPFTGELFF
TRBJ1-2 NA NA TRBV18 TGTGCCAGCTCTTCCTCTAACTATGGCTACACCTTC CASSSSNYGYTF
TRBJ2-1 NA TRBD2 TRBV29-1 TGCAGCGTTGAACTAGCGGGGGGTAGGGACAATGAGCAGTTCTTC CSVELAGGRDNEQFF
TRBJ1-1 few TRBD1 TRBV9 TGTGCCAGCAGCGTCGGGACAGGGGGCACTGAAGCTTTCTTT CASSVGTGGTEAFF
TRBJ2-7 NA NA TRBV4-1 TGCGCCAGCAGCCAACGAGACAGGTTGGCCTACGAGCAGTACTTC CASSQRDRLAYEQYF
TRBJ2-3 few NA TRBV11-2 TGTGCCAGCAGCTCCTCTTTAGCAGATACGCAGTATTTT CASSSSLADTQYF
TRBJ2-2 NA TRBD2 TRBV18 TGTGCCAGCTCACCACCGGCTAGCGGTCCGAACACCGGGGAGCTGTTTTTT CASSPPASGPNTGELFF